In this sample, the clone carrying this TCR beta chain turned up a few times. Its target is not known. All donors were healthy Caucasians. TCRdb analysed the 5' RACE reads with MiXCR anew, one entry per CDR3 protein. The table includes over 500,000 distinct CDR3 sequences, roughly 21% detected once. The entry originates in a study of identical twins. Notes on the study in general: Because invariant MAIT and iNKT cells could be present, zero-insertion analyses could be partly confounded. The conclusions drew on cross-sectional statistical analysis instead of tracking the same donors.

This sample also belongs to another study, concerning T cells expressing NK-cell markers. That publication notes: Obtained from sorted CD3+CD56+NKG2C+, CD3+CD56+NKG2C- and CD3+CD56-NKG2C+ T cells were the TCR beta repertoires.

The clonotype was recovered from a woman between 18 and 29 years old in good health. Sequences were obtained from CD4+ T cells sorted from blood.

CDR3 region: CASSLAEQTYEQYF. CDR3 sequence (DNA): TGTGCCAGCAGCTTAGCGGAGCAGACCTACGAGCAGTACTTC. The V and J genes are TRBV7-9 and TRBJ2-7, with D hard to call. V was pared by 0 bases and J by 2 bases, with 8 bases between. The CDR3 is 14 residues long. Germline loops: CDR1 SEHNR, CDR2 FQNEAQ (reference sequence).